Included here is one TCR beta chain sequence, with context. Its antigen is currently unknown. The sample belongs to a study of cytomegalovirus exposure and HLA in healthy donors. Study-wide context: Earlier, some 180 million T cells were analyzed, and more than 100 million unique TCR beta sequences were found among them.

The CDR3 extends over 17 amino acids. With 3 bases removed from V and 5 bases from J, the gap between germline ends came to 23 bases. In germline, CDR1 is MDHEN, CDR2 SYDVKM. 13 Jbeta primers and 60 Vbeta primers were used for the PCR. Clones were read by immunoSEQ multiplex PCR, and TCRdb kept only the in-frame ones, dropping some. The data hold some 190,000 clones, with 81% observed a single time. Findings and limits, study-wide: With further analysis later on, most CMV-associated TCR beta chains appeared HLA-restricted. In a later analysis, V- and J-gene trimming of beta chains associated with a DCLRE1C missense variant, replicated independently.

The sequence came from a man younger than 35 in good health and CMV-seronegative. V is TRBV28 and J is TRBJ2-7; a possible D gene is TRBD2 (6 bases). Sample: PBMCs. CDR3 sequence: CASSFQGGSGPGNEQYF. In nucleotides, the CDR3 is TGTGCCAGCAGTTTTCAGGGAGGATCGGGACCGGGCAACGAGCAGTACTTC.